This T cell receptor (beta chain) was retrieved from a study of blood T cell repertoires in COVID-19. Germline loops: CDR1 SGHTA, CDR2 FQGTGA. This CDR3 is 13 amino acids long. Between the trimmed V and J ends, which lost 4 bases and 9 bases, there was a span of 13 bases. Some clones are missing from TCRdb's copy, which holds only in-frame ones; the method was immunoSEQ multiplex PCR. Of about 140,000 clones detected, approximately 88% appear once; the ten largest clones hold 10% to 13%. The sequence derives from a man between 60 and 75 years old with active or convalescent COVID-19. Sequencing input: peripheral blood. V usage is TRBV7-3 and J usage is TRBJ2-1, with D hard to call. The CDR3 DNA is TGTGCCAGCAGCTCACCCCCGCGCGCTGAGCAGTTCTTC. Its translation is CASSSPPRAEQFF. Full variable domain (missing parts from reference TRBV7-3 and TRBJ2-1): GAGVSQTPSNKVTEKGKYVELRCDPISGHTALYWYRQSLGQGPEFLIYFQGTGAADDSGLPNDRFFAVRPEGSVSTLKIQRTERGDSAVYLCASSSPPRAEQFFGPGTRLTVL.